This T cell receptor (beta chain) originates from a study of blood T cell repertoires in COVID-19. Turning to the study itself: Researchers got acute and convalescent COVID-19 samples from the United States, Italy and Spain.

CDR3 length: 14 amino acids. CDR1 is LGHNA, CDR2 YNFKEQ, per germline. J gave up 5 bases and V 8 bases, and 10 bases lay outside the gene matches. In the original processing: Reference gene primer amplification gave nucleated cell count estimates. TCRdb's table, derived via immunoSEQ multiplex PCR, lists solely in-frame clones and lacks some. From that table come the V and J calls and clone size; the DNA was used to work out D and trimming. The sample carries approximately 53,000 clones, roughly 87% recorded once. The source material was peripheral blood. The J gene is TRBJ2-5, the V gene TRBV4-2; 8 bases line up with TRBD2. The TCR sequence derives from a woman aged 80 or over with COVID-19, enrolled during active disease. In nucleotides, the CDR3 is TGTGCCAGCGGGCCGGAGCGGGGGAGGGAGACCCAGTACTTC. Protein product: CASGPERGRETQYF.